Listed below are T cell receptor beta chains from one sample, sequenced in a study of T cell repertoires in cytomegalovirus infection. A single record per CDR3 protein comes from TCRdb applying MiXCR to the reads. Of about 920,000 distinct CDR3 sequences in the sample, around a third were seen once. Antigens of these TCRs are unknown. Specimen: cultured CD8+ T cells from PBMCs, collected from culture after CMV antigen stimulation. These receptors were obtained from a human donor in good health (CMV status not recorded). Some clones in this sample may be carry-over from other donors' samples. The CDR3 runs from the conserved cysteine through the conserved F or W. D genes are given only for firm matches. Where a row states a size, it is once, few, many or the class of an expanded clone; other rows omit it.

clone size	J gene	V gene	D gene	CDR3 length	CDR3 DNA	CDR3 protein
.	TRBJ2-3	TRBV19	.	17	TGTGCCAGTACCAGTCAAGAACAGGCCGGGGGCACAGATACGCAGTATTTT	CASTSQEQAGGTDTQYF
.	TRBJ1-3	TRBV15	TRBD1	13	TGTGCCACCAGCTTCGGGACAGGGGACTCCATATATTTT	CATSFGTGDSIYF
.	TRBJ1-5	TRBV20-1	TRBD1	17	TGCAGTGCTAGACCCCGACAGGGCCCTTATAGCAATCAGCCCCAGCATTTT	CSARPRQGPYSNQPQHF
few	TRBJ1-1	TRBV19	.	13	TGTGCCAGTAGAAGACAGGCTGTCGCTGAAGCTTTCTTT	CASRRQAVAEAFF
many	TRBJ2-7	TRBV7-8	.	12	TGTGCCAGCGGACGGAGCTCCTACGAGCAGTACTTC	CASGRSSYEQYF
many	TRBJ2-7	TRBV5-1	TRBD1	15	TGCGCCAGCCACCCCGGGACAGGGGCCCCCTACGAGCAGTACTTC	CASHPGTGAPYEQYF
.	TRBJ1-5	TRBV19	.	16	TGTGCCAGTAGTATACAGAGCCGGGCCCTTAATCAGCCCCAGCATTTT	CASSIQSRALNQPQHF
.	TRBJ1-4	TRBV7-9	.	18	TGTGCCAGCAGCCTGGGCGACAGGTCCTGGCTAACTAATGAAAAACTGTTTTTT	CASSLGDRSWLTNEKLFF
.	TRBJ2-2	TRBV28	.	16	TGTGCCAGCAGCCCTGAGCGGACGGACGACACCGGGGAGCTGTTTTTT	CASSPERTDDTGELFF
.	TRBJ2-1	TRBV4-1	.	12	TGCGCCAGCAGCCAGAGGGTGGATGAGCAGTTCTTC	CASSQRVDEQFF
.	TRBJ2-3	TRBV7-9	.	16	TGTGCTAGCAGCCCTACTGGCGGACGATACACAGATACGCAGTATTTT	CASSPTGGRYTDTQYF
few	TRBJ2-5	TRBV6-1	TRBD1	16	TGTGCCAGCATCGTAACCGGGACAGGGACTGGAGAGACCCAGTACTTC	CASIVTGTGTGETQYF
.	TRBJ2-2	TRBV10-3	.	16	TGTGCCATCACCTCGTCCGGGGGCCCGAACACCGGGGAGCTGTTTTTT	CAITSSGGPNTGELFF
.	TRBJ2-1	TRBV6-1	TRBD2	16	TGTGCCAGCAGTGAAATTGGGGCGCCTAGCGGGGGTGAGCAGTTCTTC	CASSEIGAPSGGEQFF
few	TRBJ2-5	TRBV5-1	.	15	TGCGCCAGCAGCTTCAGGGAAAGAACCCAAGAGACCCAGTACTTC	CASSFRERTQETQYF